One sample yielded the 4 T cell receptor beta chains listed below, sequenced in a study of blood T cell repertoires in COVID-19. Data came from immunoSEQ multiplex PCR; TCRdb stores just in-frame clones and leaves some out. The sample shows about 93,000 clones, about nine tenths of them seen only once. Sequenced material: peripheral blood. The receptor source for this set is a human donor with active COVID-19. The donor label of this sample is uncertain.

J is TRBJ1-6 and V is TRBV19, with TRBD1 identical over 11 bases. The CDR3 loop spans 15 amino acids. J lost 9 bases, V lost 6 bases, and 7 bases had no gene match. Germline CDR1 and CDR2: LNHDA and SQIVND (reference sequence). CDR3 coding DNA: TGTGCCAGTAGCCGAGGACAGGGGGCAAGTTCACCCCTCCACTTT. It encodes CASSRGQGASSPLHF.

The chain couples TRBV19 to TRBJ1-2; possible D gene TRBD1, 5 bases. V was cut by 1 base and J by 5 bases, with 5 bases left in between. Germline CDR1 is LNHDA and CDR2 is SQIVND (reference sequence). The CDR3 runs 12 residues. The CDR3 protein is CASSIAGYGYTF. The CDR3 DNA reads TGTGCCAGTAGTATAGCAGGGTATGGCTACACCTTC.

This rearrangement joins TRBV21-1 to TRBJ1-4; the D call in the table, TRBD1, was not verified against the DNA. TRBV21-1 is flagged as a pseudogene. The length of the CDR3 is 16 residues. CDR3 DNA sequence: TGTGCCAGCAGCAGAGAGGGTAGGGGGCTTCATGAAAAACTGTTTTTT. Encoded protein: CASSREGRGLHEKLFF.

This rearrangement joins TRBV5-6 to TRBJ1-6; perhaps TRBD1 as D (6 bases). V was trimmed by 4 bases and J by 5 bases, leaving 13 bases between them. The CDR3 has 15 residues. In germline, CDR1 is SGHDT, CDR2 YYEEEE. The CDR3 loop is CASSPGQLDNSPLHF. The CDR3 nucleotides read TGTGCCAGCAGCCCAGGACAGCTGGATAATTCACCCCTCCACTTT.